This entry is about one T cell receptor (beta chain). Its cognate antigen is unknown. This CDR3 comprises 15 residues. Germline V CDR1 and CDR2: MNHNS, SASEGT. V lost 7 bases to trimming and J lost 1 base; unmatched junction nucleotides: 8. The TCR beta library used iRepertoire HTBI primers with Arm-PCR amplification of CDR3. TCRdb reprocessed the multiplex PCR reads via MiXCR and lists one record per CDR3 protein. Of 400,000 to 500,000 distinct CDR3 sequences in the sample, less than 25% were seen once. The data were taken from a study of regulatory T cells in long-lasting Graves disease. Whole-study findings and limits: Patients whose Graves' disease persisted exhibited lower TCR diversity than those newly diagnosed. Limited samples may have lowered accuracy.

Time point noted: persistent/refractory GD, antithyroid drugs over 5 years with positive TRAb. From RNA extracted from PBMCs, the TCR library was made. Specimen: peripheral blood mononuclear cells (PBMCs), collected when the disease was refractory, from a patient treated with antithyroid drugs. The clonotype originates from a female donor with Graves disease. The J gene is TRBJ1-1, the V gene TRBV6-1; 8 bases fit TRBD1. Here the CDR3 reads CASTQRGTGNTEAFF. The CDR3, as DNA: TGTGCCAGCACTCAACGGGGGACAGGGAACACTGAAGCTTTCTTT.